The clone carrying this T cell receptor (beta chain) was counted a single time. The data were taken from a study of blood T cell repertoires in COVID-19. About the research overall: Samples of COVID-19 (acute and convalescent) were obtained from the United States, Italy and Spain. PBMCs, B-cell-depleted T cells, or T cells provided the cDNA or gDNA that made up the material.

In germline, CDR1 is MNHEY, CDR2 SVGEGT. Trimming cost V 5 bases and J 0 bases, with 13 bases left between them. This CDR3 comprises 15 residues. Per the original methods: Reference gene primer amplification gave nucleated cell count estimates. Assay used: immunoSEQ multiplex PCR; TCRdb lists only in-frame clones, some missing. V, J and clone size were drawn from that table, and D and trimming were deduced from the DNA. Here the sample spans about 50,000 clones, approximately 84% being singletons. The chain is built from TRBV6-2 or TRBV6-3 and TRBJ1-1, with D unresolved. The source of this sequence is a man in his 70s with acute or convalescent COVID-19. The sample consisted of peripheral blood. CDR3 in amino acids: CASSDGSAVNTEAFF. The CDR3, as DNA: TGTGCCAGCAGTGACGGGTCAGCCGTGAACACTGAAGCTTTCTTT.